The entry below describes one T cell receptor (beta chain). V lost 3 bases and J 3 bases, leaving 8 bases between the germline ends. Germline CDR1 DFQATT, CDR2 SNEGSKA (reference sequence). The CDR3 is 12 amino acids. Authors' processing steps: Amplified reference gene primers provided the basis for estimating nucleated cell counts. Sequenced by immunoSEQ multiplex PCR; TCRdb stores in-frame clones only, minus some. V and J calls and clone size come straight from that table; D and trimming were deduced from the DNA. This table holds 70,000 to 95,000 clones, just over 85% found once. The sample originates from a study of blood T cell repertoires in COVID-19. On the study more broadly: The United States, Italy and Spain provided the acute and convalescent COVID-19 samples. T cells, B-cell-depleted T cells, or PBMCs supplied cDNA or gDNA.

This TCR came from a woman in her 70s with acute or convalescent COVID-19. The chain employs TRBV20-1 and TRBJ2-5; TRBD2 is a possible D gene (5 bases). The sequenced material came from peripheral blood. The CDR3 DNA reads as TGCAGTGCTAGTATCGGGAAAGAGACCCAGTACTTC. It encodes CSASIGKETQYF.